These 18 T cell receptor beta chains were sequenced from one sample in a study of beta chain features in type 1 diabetes. These receptors lack a known antigen. Study outcomes and limitations: Significant though moderate, a shortening of TCRB CDR3s appeared in all four CD4+ subsets of Type 1 diabetes patients.

Every isolated RNA sample was fully reverse transcribed, so sequencing captured expressed TCRB transcripts. TCRdb's copy holds only in-frame clones and misses some; the assay was immunoSEQ multiplex PCR. Among a few hundred thousand clones listed, roughly 13% were seen once. Sequences were obtained from naive CD4+ T cells from blood. The receptors were sampled from a woman under 30 with type 1 diabetes.

The CDR3 region has the DNA TGTGCCAGCAGCTTGGAGTTGGATTTCGGGGTCTATAGCAATCAGCCCCAGCATTTT. Translating gives CASSLELDFGVYSNQPQHF. This rearrangement joins TRBV5-6 to TRBJ1-5, with D hard to call. Trimming shortened V by 0 bases and J by 0 bases, and 19 bases separated the two germline ends. Germline V gene sequence: CDR1 SGHDT, CDR2 YYEEEE. The CDR3 length is 19 residues.

The rearrangement uses TRBV5-1 and TRBJ2-4, with D maybe TRBD1 (6 bases). This CDR3 spans 13 amino acids. Germline assignment: CDR1 SGHRS and CDR2 YFSETQ. V was clipped by 4 bases and J by 10 bases, with 15 bases between them. The CDR3 spells CASSKGDRIIQYF. CDR3 in DNA: TGCGCCAGCAGCAAGGGCGACAGGATAATTCAGTACTTC.

There are a few counts of this clone. This rearrangement joins TRBV5-4 to TRBJ2-3; D remains unclear. Germline V gives CDR1 SGHNT, CDR2 YYREEE (reference sequence). V lost 7 bases and J lost 2, with 11 bases in between. There are 13 residues in the CDR3. In nucleotides, the CDR3 is TGTGCCAGCGTGTCGAGATCCACAGATACGCAGTATTTT. Protein product: CASVSRSTDTQYF.

The chain employs TRBV12-5 and TRBJ1-1; D is ambiguous. CDR3 length equals 12 residues. V lost 5 bases and J lost 3, with 7 bases in between. The germline gives CDR1 LGHNT, CDR2 FRNRAP. This chain's CDR3 is CASGPYDTEAFF. The CDR3 DNA is TGTGCTAGTGGTCCCTATGACACTGAAGCTTTCTTT.

The CDR3 DNA reads TGCGCCAGCAGCCGAGGGGACAGAAATTACGAGCAGTACTTC. This gives the protein CASSRGDRNYEQYF. The V call is TRBV4-3, the J call TRBJ2-7; 7 bases are shared with TRBD1. Germline assignment: CDR1 LGHNA and CDR2 YSLEER. The V and J ends lost 4 bases and 4 bases, in that order; junction bases with no gene match: 7. CDR3 length equals 14 residues.

This clone occurred a few times. The chain uses TRBV27 and TRBJ2-6, with D possibly matching TRBD1 (6 bases). CDR1 is MNHEY, CDR2 SMNVEV, per germline (reference sequence). The CDR3 has 17 residues. The V gene lost 5 bases and the J gene lost 4 bases, with 18 bases spanning the gap. The DNA for the CDR3 is TGTGCCAGCAGTCCCATTTTACAGGGTTACGGGGCCAACGTCCTGACTTTC. Translating it yields CASSPILQGYGANVLTF.

In this sample, this clone turned up a few times. The V gene is TRBV5-1, the J gene TRBJ2-1; 11 bases are shared with TRBD1. CDR3 length: 13 amino acids. V shed 6 bases and J 7 bases; nucleotides not matched to a gene: 3. Germline V gene lookup returns CDR1 SGHRS and CDR2 YFSETQ. The CDR3 DNA reads TGCGCCAGCACCGGGACAGGGGGGAATGAGCAGTTCTTC. As protein: CASTGTGGNEQFF. The whole variable domain, filled in from reference TRBV5-1 and TRBJ2-1, reads KAGVTQTPRYLIKTRGQQVTLSCSPISGHRSVSWYQQTPGQGLQFLFEYFSETQRNKGNFPGRFSGRQFSNSRSEMNVSTLELGDSALYLCASTGTGGNEQFFGPGTRLTVL.

This clone was counted between two and nine times. CDR3 sequence: CASSYIGGGYTF. CDR3 nucleotide sequence: TGTGCCAGCAGCTACATTGGCGGTGGCTACACCTTC. The chain uses TRBV6-5 and TRBJ1-2; D not resolved. V lost 6 bases to trimming and J lost 7 bases, with 12 bases between them. The CDR3 totals 12 residues. CDR1 is MNHEY and CDR2 is SVGAGI in the germline V gene.

CDR3 amino acids: CASSIRDRGEAFF. CDR3 sequence (DNA): TGTGCCAGTAGTATCCGGGACAGGGGTGAAGCTTTCTTT. The J gene is TRBJ1-1, the V gene TRBV19, with 10 bases aligning to TRBD1. J was trimmed by 7 bases and V by 3 bases; bases with no gene match: 2. This CDR3 contains 13 residues. CDR1 is LNHDA and CDR2 is SQIVND in the germline V gene (reference sequence).

This clone turned up a few times. The CDR3 reads CASSSRGAANTGELFF. In DNA, the CDR3 is TGTGCCAGCAGCTCCAGGGGGGCCGCGAACACCGGGGAGCTGTTTTTT. The chain has TRBV11-1 and TRBJ2-2; a weak D match, TRBD1 (7 bases). Deletions cut 4 bases from V and 0 bases from J, with 12 bases between. The germline gives CDR1 SGHAT, CDR2 FQDESV (reference sequence). The CDR3 spans 16 residues.

The rearrangement links TRBV10-2 to TRBJ2-5; D unresolved. The V end lost 2 bases, the J end lost 1 base, and 8 bases lay between the germline ends. CDR1 WSHSY and CDR2 SAAADI come from the germline V gene. CDR3 length equals 14 residues. The CDR3, as DNA: TGCGCCAGCAGTGAGAAGAACAGCCAAGAGACCCAGTACTTC. Translated, it gives CASSEKNSQETQYF.

J is TRBJ1-2 and V is TRBV7-8; 9 bases are a match to TRBD1. The V gene end was trimmed by 1 base and the J gene end by 4 bases; junction bases not matched to a gene: 4. Germline-derived CDR1 and CDR2 are SGHVS and FQNEAQ. The CDR3 extends over 15 amino acids. The CDR3 nucleotides are TGTGCCAGCAGCTTAGGGGACAGGGAGAGCTATGGCTACACCTTC. Translated, it gives CASSLGDRESYGYTF.

This chain connects TRBV5-1 to TRBJ2-3; D perhaps matches TRBD2 (6 bases). Germline V gene lookup returns CDR1 SGHRS and CDR2 YFSETQ. V was clipped by 4 bases and J by 1 base, with 10 bases between them. The CDR3 has 14 residues. In DNA form, the CDR3 reads TGCGCCAGCAGCACCGGGAGTGGCACAGATACGCAGTATTTT. This translates into CASSTGSGTDTQYF.

The gene calls are TRBV11-3 and TRBJ2-3; possibly TRBD2 for D (5 bases). The CDR3 spans 15 residues. Trimming cost V 1 base and J 0 bases, with 8 bases left between them. The germline V gene encodes CDR1 SGHNT and CDR2 YENEEA. Here the CDR3 reads CASSLVSGSTDTQYF. For the CDR3, the DNA is TGTGCCAGCAGCTTAGTGTCGGGGAGCACAGATACGCAGTATTTT.

This clone was seen a handful of times. This chain uses TRBV2 with TRBJ1-1; a possible D gene is TRBD1 (5 bases). Between the trimmed V and J ends, which lost 6 bases and 1 base, there was a span of 9 bases. Germline V gene lookup returns CDR1 SNHLY and CDR2 FYNNEI. The CDR3 is 13 residues long. CDR3 bases: TGTGCCAGCAGAAGGGACTCGAACACTGAAGCTTTCTTT. Amino acid sequence: CASRRDSNTEAFF.

The genes are TRBV12-5 and TRBJ1-1, with TRBD1 matching 7 bases. After removal of 6 bases from V and 8 bases from J, the junction contained 18 bases not matched to a gene. The CDR3 runs 16 residues. Per germline, CDR1 LGHNT and CDR2 FRNRAP. The CDR3 DNA is TGTGCTAGTGGGAGAACCGGGACAGCCCGAACTTCGGAAGCTTTCTTT. Protein product: CASGRTGTARTSEAFF.

This clone was picked up a small number of times. The chain has TRBV7-2 and TRBJ2-2; the match to TRBD1 covers 10 bases. V was pared by 5 bases and J by 6 bases, with 18 bases of the junction left unmatched. This CDR3 contains 19 residues. Germline assignment: CDR1 SGHTA and CDR2 FQGNSA. CDR3 DNA: TGTGCCAGCAGCCCCAGGGGGGCGCGACAGGGGGCGTTCGCCGGGGAGCTGTTTTTT. This sequence encodes CASSPRGARQGAFAGELFF. Full variable domain (missing parts from reference TRBV7-2 and TRBJ2-2): GAGVSQSPSNKVTEKGKDVELRCDPISGHTALYWYRQSLGQGLEFLIYFQGNSAPDKSGLPSDRFSAERTGGSVSTLTIQRTQQEDSAVYLCASSPRGARQGAFAGELFFGEGSRLTVL.

The chain joins TRBV13 to TRBJ1-5; 7 nucleotides agree with TRBD1. The CDR3 contains 16 residues. V trimming: 3 bases; J trimming: 0 bases; junction bases outside the gene matches: 5. The V gene's germline CDR1 is PRHDT and CDR2 FYEKMQ (reference sequence). The CDR3: CASSLGTVNSNQPQHF. The CDR3 bases are TGTGCCAGCAGCTTGGGGACAGTGAATAGCAATCAGCCCCAGCATTTT.